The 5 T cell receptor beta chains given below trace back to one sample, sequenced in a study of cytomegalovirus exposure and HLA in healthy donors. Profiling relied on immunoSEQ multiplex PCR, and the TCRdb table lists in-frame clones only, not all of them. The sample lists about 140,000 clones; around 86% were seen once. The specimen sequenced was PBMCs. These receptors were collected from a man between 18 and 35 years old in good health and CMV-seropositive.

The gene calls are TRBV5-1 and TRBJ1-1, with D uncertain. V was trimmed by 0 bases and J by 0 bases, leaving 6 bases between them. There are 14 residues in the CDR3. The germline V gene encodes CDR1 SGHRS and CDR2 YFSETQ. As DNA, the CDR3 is TGCGCCAGCAGCTTGGGCGTAGTGAACACTGAAGCTTTCTTT. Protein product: CASSLGVVNTEAFF.

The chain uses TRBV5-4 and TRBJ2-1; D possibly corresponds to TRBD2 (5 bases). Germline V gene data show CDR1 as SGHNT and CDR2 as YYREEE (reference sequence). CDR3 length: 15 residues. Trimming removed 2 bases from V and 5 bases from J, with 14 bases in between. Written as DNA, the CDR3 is TGTGCCAGCAGCTTATCGGGGAGAGGGAACAATGAGCAGTTCTTC. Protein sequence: CASSLSGRGNNEQFF.

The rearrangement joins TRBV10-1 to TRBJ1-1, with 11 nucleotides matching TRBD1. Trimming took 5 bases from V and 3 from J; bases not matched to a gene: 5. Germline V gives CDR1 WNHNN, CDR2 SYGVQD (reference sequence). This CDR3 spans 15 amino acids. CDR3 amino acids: CASSKDRGRDTEAFF. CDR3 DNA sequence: TGCGCCAGCAGTAAGGACAGGGGGCGAGACACTGAAGCTTTCTTT.

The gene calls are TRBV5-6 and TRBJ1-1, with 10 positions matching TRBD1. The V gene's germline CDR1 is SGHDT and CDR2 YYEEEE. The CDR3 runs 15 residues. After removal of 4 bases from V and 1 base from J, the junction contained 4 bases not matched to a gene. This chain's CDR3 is CASSPGDRGNTEAFF. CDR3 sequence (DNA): TGTGCCAGCAGCCCGGGGGACAGGGGGAACACTGAAGCTTTCTTT.

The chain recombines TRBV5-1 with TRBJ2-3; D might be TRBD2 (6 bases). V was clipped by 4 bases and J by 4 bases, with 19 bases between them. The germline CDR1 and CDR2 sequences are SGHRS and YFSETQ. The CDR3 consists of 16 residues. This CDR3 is CASSPRLGDGADTQYF. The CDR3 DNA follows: TGCGCCAGCAGCCCAAGACTAGGGGATGGGGCAGATACGCAGTATTTT.